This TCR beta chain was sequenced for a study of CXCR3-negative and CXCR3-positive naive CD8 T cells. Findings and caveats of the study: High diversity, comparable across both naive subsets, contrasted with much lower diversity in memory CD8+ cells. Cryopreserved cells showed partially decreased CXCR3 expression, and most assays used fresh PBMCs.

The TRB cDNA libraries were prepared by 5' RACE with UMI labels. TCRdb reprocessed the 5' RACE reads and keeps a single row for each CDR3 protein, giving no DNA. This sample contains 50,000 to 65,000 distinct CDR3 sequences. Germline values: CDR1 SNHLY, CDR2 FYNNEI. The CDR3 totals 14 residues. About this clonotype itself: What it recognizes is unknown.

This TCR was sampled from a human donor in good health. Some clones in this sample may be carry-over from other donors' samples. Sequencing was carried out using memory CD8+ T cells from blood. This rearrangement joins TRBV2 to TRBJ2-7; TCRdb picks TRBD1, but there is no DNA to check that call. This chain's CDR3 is CASSEMGGGHEQYF. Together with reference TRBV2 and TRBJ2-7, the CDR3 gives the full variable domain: EPEVTQTPSHQVTQMGQEVILRCVPISNHLYFYWYRQILGQKVEFLVSFYNNEISEKSEIFDDQFSVERPDGSNFTLKIRSTKLEDSAMYFCASSEMGGGHEQYFGPGTRLTVT.